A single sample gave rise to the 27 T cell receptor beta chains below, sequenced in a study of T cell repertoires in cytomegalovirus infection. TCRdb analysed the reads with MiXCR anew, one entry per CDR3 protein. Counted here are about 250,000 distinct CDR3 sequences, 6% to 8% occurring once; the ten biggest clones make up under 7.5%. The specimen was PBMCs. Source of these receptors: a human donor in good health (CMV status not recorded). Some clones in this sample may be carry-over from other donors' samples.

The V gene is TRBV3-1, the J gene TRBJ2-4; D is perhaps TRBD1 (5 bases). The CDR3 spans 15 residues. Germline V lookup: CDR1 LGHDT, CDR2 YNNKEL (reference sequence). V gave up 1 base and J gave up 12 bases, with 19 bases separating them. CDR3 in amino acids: CASSQGTGINYNQYF. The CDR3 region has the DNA TGTGCCAGCAGCCAAGGAACAGGAATTAATTACAATCAGTACTTC.

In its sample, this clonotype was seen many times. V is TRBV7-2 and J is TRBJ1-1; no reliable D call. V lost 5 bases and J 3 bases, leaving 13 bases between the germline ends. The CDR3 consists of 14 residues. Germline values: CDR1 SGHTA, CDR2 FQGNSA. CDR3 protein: CASSQGRGYTEAFF. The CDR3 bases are TGTGCCAGCAGCCAAGGGCGAGGGTACACTGAAGCTTTCTTT. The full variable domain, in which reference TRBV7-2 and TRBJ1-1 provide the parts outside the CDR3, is GAGVSQSPSNKVTEKGKDVELRCDPISGHTALYWYRQSLGQGLEFLIYFQGNSAPDKSGLPSDRFSAERTGGSVSTLTIQRTQQEDSAVYLCASSQGRGYTEAFFGQGTRLTVV.

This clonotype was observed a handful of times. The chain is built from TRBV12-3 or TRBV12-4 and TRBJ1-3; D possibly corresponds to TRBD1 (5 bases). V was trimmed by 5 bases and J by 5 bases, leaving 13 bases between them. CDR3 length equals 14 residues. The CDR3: CASSGWGGRNTIYF. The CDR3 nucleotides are TGTGCCAGCAGTGGGTGGGGCGGGAGAAACACCATATATTTT.

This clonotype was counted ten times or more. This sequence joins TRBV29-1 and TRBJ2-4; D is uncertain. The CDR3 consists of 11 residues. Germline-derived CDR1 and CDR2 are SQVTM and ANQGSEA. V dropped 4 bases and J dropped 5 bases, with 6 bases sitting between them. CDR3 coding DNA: TGCAGCGTTGTTGGGGAAAACATTCAGTACTTC. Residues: CSVVGENIQYF.

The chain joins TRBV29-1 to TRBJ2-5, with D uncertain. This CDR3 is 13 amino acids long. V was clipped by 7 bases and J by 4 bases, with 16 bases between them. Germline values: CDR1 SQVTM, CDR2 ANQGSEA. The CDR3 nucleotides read TGCAGCGCCGATGAAAGGAGAGGAGAGACCCAGTACTTC. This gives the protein CSADERRGETQYF.

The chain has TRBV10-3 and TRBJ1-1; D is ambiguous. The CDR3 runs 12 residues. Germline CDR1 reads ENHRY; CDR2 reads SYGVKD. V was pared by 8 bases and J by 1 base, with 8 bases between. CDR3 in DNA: TGTGCCATCGGGGAAGAGAACACTGAAGCTTTCTTT. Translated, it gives CAIGEENTEAFF.

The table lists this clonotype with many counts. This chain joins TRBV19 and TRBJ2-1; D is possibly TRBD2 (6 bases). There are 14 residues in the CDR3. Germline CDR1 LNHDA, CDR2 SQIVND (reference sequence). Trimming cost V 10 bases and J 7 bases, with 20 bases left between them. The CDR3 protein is CATRGVTFRNEQFF. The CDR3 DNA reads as TGTGCCACCCGCGGGGTGACCTTCAGGAATGAGCAGTTCTTC. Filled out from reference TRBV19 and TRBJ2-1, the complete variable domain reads DGGITQSPKYLFRKEGQNVTLSCEQNLNHDAMYWYRQDPGQGLRLIYYSQIVNDFQKGDIAEGYSVSREKKESFPLTVTSAQKNPTAFYLCATRGVTFRNEQFFGPGTRLTVL.

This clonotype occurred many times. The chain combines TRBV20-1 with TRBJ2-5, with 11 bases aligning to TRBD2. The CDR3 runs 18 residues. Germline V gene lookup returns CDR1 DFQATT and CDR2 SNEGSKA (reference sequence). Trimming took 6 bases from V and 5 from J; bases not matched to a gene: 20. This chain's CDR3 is CSAKRPRGSGGAGETQYF. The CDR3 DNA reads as TGCAGTGCGAAGAGGCCTCGGGGTAGCGGGGGGGCGGGGGAGACCCAGTACTTC.

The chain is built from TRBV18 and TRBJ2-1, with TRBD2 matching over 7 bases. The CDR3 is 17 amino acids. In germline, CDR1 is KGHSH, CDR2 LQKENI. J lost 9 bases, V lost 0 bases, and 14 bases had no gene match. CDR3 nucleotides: TGTGCCAGCTCACCACCCGGCGGGGGTCAGTGGCGTAGTGAGCAGTTCTTC. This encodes CASSPPGGGQWRSEQFF.

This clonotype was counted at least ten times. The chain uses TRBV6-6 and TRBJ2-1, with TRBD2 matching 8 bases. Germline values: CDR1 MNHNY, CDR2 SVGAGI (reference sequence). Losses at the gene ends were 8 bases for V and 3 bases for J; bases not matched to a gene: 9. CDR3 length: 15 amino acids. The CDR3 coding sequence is TGTGCCAGCGGCCCGCGGGGGGCGATCTACAATGAGCAGTTCTTC. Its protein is CASGPRGAIYNEQFF.

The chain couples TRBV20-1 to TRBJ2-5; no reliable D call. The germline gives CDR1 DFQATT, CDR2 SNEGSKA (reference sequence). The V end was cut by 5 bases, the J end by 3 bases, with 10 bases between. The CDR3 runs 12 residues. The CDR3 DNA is TGCAGTGCTCGCCCCGATGAAGAGACCCAGTACTTC. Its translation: CSARPDEETQYF.

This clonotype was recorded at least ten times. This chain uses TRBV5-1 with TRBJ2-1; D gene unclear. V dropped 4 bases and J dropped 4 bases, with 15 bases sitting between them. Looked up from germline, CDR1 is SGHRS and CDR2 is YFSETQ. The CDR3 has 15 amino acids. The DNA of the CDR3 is TGCGCCAGCAGCACCACCGGGCCCTCTTACAATGAGCAGTTCTTC. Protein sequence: CASSTTGPSYNEQFF.

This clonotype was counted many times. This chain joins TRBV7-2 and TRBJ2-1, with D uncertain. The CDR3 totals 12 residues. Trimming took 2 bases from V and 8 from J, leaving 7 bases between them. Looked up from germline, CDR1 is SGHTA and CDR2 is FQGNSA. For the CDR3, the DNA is TGTGCCAGCAGCTTACACCGGTATGAGCAGTTCTTC. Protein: CASSLHRYEQFF. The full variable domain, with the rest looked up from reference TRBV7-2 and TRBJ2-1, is GAGVSQSPSNKVTEKGKDVELRCDPISGHTALYWYRQSLGQGLEFLIYFQGNSAPDKSGLPSDRFSAERTGGSVSTLTIQRTQQEDSAVYLCASSLHRYEQFFGPGTRLTVL.

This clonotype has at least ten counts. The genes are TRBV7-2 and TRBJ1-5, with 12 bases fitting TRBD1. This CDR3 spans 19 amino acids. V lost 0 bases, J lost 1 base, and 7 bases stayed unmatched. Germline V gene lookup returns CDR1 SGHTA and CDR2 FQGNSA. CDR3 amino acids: CASSLAGTGGLRSNQPQHF. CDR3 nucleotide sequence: TGTGCCAGCAGCTTAGCCGGGACAGGGGGCTTGAGGAGCAATCAGCCCCAGCATTTT. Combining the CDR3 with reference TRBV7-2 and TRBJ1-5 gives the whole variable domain GAGVSQSPSNKVTEKGKDVELRCDPISGHTALYWYRQSLGQGLEFLIYFQGNSAPDKSGLPSDRFSAERTGGSVSTLTIQRTQQEDSAVYLCASSLAGTGGLRSNQPQHFGDGTRLSIL.

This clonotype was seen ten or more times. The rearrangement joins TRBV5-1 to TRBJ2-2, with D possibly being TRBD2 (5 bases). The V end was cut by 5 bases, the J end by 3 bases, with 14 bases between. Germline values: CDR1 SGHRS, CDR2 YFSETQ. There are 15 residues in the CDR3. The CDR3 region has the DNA TGCGCCAGCAGATTTGGAGGTTTGGACACCGGGGAGCTGTTTTTT. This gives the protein CASRFGGLDTGELFF.

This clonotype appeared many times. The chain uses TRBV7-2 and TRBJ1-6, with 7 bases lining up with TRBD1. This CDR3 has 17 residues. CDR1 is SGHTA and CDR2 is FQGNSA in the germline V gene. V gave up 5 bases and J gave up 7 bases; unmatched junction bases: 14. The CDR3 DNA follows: TGTGCCAGCAGCCGTAACAGGGGCGGTGGGGGGAATTCACCCCTCCACTTT. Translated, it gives CASSRNRGGGGNSPLHF.

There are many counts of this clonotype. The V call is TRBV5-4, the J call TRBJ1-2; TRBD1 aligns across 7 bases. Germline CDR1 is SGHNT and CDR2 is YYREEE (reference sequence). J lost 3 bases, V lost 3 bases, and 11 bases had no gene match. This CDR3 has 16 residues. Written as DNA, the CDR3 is TGTGCCAGCAGCTCGCGACAGGGATCCGAGGACTATGGCTACACCTTC. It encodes CASSSRQGSEDYGYTF.

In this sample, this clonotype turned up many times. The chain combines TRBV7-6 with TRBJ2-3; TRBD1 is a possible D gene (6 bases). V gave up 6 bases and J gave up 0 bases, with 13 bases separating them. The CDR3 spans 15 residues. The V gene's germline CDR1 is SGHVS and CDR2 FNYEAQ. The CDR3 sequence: CASRKDSLSTDTQYF. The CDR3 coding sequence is TGTGCCAGCAGGAAGGACAGCCTTAGCACAGATACGCAGTATTTT.

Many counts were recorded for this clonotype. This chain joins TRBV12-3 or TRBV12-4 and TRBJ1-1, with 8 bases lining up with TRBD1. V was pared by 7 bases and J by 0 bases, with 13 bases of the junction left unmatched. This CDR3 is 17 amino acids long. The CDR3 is CASIHDRGGNLNTEAFF. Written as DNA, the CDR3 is TGTGCCAGCATTCACGACAGGGGAGGAAACCTGAACACTGAAGCTTTCTTT.

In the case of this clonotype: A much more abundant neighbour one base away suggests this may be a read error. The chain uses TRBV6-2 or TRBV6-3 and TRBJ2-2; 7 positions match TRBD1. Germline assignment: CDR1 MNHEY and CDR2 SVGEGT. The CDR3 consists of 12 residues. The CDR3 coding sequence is TGTTGTGGACAGGTGGAGACCGGGGAGCTGTTTTTT. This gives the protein CCGQVETGELFF.

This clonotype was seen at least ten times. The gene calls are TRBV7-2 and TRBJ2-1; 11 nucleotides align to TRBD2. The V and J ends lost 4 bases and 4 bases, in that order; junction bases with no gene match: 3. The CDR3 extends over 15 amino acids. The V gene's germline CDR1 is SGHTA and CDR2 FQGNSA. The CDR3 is CASSSRTSGYNEQFF. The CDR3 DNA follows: TGTGCCAGCAGCTCAAGGACTAGCGGGTACAATGAGCAGTTCTTC.

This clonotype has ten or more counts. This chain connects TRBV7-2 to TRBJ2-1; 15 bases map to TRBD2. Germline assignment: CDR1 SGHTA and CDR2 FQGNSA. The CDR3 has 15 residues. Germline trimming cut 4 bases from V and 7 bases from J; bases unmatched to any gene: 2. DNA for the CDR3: TGTGCCAGCAGCTATGGACTAGCGGGGGGGAATGAGCAGTTCTTC. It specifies CASSYGLAGGNEQFF.

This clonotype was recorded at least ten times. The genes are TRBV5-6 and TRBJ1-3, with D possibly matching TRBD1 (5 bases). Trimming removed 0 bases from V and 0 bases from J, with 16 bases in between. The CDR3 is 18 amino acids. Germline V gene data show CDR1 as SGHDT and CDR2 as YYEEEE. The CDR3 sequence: CASSLGARGVHSGNTIYF. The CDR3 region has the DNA TGTGCCAGCAGCTTGGGGGCCCGAGGGGTTCACTCTGGAAACACCATATATTTT.

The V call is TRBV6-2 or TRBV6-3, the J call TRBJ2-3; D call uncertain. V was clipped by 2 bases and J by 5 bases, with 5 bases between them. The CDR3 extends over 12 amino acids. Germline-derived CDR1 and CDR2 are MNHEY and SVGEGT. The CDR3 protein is CASSYTVDTQYF. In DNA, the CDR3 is TGTGCCAGCAGTTACACGGTAGATACGCAGTATTTT.

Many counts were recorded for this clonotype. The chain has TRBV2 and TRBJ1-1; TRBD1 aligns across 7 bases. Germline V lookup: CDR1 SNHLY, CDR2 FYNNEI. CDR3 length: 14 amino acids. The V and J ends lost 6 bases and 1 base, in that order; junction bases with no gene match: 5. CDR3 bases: TGTGCCAGCAGCTCAGACAGGGAGAACACTGAAGCTTTCTTT. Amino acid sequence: CASSSDRENTEAFF.

Written as DNA, the CDR3 is TGCAGTGCTAGAGAGGGCGCCAACTATGGCTACACCTTC. It specifies CSAREGANYGYTF. This chain connects TRBV20-1 to TRBJ1-2; D is uncertain. Germline lookup yields CDR1 DFQATT and CDR2 SNEGSKA (reference sequence). V lost 0 bases and J lost 2, with 7 bases in between. The CDR3 is 13 residues long.

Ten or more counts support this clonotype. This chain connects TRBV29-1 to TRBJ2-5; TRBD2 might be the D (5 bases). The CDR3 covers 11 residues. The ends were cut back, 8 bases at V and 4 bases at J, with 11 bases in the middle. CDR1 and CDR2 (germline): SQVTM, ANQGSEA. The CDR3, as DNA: TGCAGCATGCGGGCAGCAGAGACCCAGTACTTC. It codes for CSMRAAETQYF.